The 4 T cell receptor beta chains presented below share a single source sample, sequenced in a study of control samples from healthy donors and cancer patients. Profiling relied on immunoSEQ multiplex PCR, and the TCRdb table lists in-frame clones only, not all of them. The repertoire has about 160,000 clones, approximately 90% of them found once; the top ten carry 12%. The sequencing input was blood. These receptor sequences come from a man aged 25 to 40 in good health.

This clone is a singleton in its sample. This rearrangement joins TRBV7-9 to TRBJ1-3, with D perhaps TRBD1 (5 bases). V was clipped by 1 base and J by 2 bases, with 12 bases between them. The CDR3 sequence is 16 residues long. Germline V gene lookup returns CDR1 SEHNR and CDR2 FQNEAQ (reference sequence). The CDR3 DNA reads TGTGCCAGCAGCTTAGAATCTCGGGGGACTGGAAACACCATATATTTT. It encodes CASSLESRGTGNTIYF.

V is TRBV2 and J is TRBJ2-6, with D perhaps given as TRBD1 or TRBD2 (5 bases each). This CDR3 spans 16 amino acids. Trimming left V 8 bases short and J 2 bases short, with 16 bases between. CDR1 SNHLY and CDR2 FYNNEI come from the germline V gene. CDR3 loop: CASSRGRVAGANVLTF. DNA of the CDR3: TGTGCCAGCTCGAGGGGTAGGGTCGCTGGGGCCAACGTCCTGACTTTC.

The V call is TRBV12-3 or TRBV12-4, the J call TRBJ1-2; no clear D gene. Trimming removed 6 bases at V and 8 bases at J, with 13 bases between. This CDR3 region has 12 residues. The CDR3: CASSVSYGGYTF. CDR3 sequence (DNA): TGTGCCAGCAGCGTCTCCTACGGGGGCTACACCTTC.

This chain uses TRBV28 with TRBJ1-2; D call uncertain. The CDR3 extends over 13 amino acids. Germline-derived CDR1 and CDR2 are MDHEN and SYDVKM. V was pared by 5 bases and J by 5 bases, with 12 bases between. The CDR3 loop reads CASSRAFRYGYTF. The CDR3 DNA reads TGTGCCAGCAGTCGTGCCTTTAGGTATGGCTACACCTTC.